A single TCR beta chain is shown here with its context. Its antigen is not identified. Assay used: immunoSEQ multiplex PCR; TCRdb lists only in-frame clones, some missing. The sample carries under 60,000 clones, approximately 80% recorded once. Stated time point: week 47, end of study. In the vaccine, a single dose held 300 ug of the mutant IDH1 20-mer peptide, along with topical imiquimod. The data are from a study of a mutant IDH1 vaccine in newly diagnosed glioma. V was shortened by 4 bases and J by 1 base, with 14 bases between the two germline ends. Germline assignment: CDR1 MNHNS and CDR2 SASEGT. The CDR3 totals 16 residues.

The receptor's source is a middle-aged woman with glioma. Some clones in this sample may be carry-over from other donors' samples. Sequenced here: PBMCs, sampled from a glioma patient whose treatment included an IDH1 peptide vaccine. The V gene is TRBV6-1, the J gene TRBJ2-4, with D unclear. The DNA for the CDR3 is TGTGCCAGCAGTGGTAGAGACGTCGCGGCCAAAAACATTCAGTACTTC. It encodes CASSGRDVAAKNIQYF.